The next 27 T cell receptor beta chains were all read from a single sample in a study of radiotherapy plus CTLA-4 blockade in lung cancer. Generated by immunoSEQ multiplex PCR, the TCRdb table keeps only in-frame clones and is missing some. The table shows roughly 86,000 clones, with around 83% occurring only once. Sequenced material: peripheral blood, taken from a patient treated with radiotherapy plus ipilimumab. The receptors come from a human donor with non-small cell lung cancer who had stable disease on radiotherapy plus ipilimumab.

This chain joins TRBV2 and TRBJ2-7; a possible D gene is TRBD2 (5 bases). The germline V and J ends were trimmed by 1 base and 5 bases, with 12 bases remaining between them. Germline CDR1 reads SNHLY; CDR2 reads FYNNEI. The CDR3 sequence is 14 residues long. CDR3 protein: CASSEETGIHEQYF. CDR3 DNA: TGTGCCAGCAGTGAAGAAACCGGGATCCACGAGCAGTACTTC.

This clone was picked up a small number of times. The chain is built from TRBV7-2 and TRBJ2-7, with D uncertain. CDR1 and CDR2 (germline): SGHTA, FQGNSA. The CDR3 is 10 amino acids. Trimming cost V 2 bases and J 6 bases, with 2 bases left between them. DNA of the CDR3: TGTGCCAGCAGCTTACGCGAGCAGTACTTC. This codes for CASSLREQYF.

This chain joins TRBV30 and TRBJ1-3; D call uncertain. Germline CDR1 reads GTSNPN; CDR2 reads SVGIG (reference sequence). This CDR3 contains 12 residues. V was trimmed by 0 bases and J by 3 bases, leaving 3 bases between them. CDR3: CAWSVSGNTIYF. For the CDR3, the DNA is TGTGCCTGGAGTGTTAGTGGAAACACCATATATTTT.

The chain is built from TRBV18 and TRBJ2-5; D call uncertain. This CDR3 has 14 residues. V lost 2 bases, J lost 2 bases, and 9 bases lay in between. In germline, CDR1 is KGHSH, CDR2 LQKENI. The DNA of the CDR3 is TGTGCCAGCTCACCATTGGCGGATCAAGAGACCCAGTACTTC. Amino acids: CASSPLADQETQYF.

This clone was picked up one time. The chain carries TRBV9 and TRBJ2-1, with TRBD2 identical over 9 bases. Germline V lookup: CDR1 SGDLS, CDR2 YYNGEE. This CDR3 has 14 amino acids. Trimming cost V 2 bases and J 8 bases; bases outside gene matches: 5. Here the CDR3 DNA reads TGTGCCAGCAGCGTTCGCGGGAGGGGGGATGAGCAGTTCTTC. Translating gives CASSVRGRGDEQFF. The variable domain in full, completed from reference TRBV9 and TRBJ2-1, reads DSGVTQTPKHLITATGQRVTLRCSPRSGDLSVYWYQQSLDQGLQFLIQYYNGEERAKGNILERFSAQQFPDLHSELNLSSLELGDSALYFCASSVRGRGDEQFFGPGTRLTVL.

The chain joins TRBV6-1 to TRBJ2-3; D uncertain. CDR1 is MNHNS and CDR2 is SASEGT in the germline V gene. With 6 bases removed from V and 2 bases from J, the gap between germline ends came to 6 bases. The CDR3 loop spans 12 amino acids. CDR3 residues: CASRRNTDTQYF. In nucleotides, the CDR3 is TGTGCCAGCAGACGGAACACAGATACGCAGTATTTT.

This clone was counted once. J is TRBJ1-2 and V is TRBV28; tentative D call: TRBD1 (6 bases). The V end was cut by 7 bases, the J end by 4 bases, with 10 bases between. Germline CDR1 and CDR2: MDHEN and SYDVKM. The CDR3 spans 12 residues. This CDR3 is CASTRDIYGYTF. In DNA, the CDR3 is TGTGCCAGCACCCGGGACATCTATGGCTACACCTTC.

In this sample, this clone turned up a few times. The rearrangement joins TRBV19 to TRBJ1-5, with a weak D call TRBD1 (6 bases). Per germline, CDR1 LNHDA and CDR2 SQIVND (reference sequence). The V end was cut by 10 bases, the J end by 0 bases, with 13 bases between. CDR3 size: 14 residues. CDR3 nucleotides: TGTGCCACCACGGACAGTAATAGCAATCAGCCCCAGCATTTT. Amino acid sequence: CATTDSNSNQPQHF.

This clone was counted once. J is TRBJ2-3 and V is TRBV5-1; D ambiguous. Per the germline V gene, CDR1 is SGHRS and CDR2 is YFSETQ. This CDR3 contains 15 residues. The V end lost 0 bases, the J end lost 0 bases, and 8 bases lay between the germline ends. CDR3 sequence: CASSLGGSSTDTQYF. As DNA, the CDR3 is TGCGCCAGCAGCTTGGGAGGTTCTAGCACAGATACGCAGTATTTT.

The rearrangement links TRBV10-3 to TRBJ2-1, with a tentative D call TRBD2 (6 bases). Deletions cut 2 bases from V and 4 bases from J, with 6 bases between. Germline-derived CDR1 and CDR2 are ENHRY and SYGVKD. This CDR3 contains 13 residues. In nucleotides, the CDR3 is TGTGCCATCAGTGAGGGAGGGTACAATGAGCAGTTCTTC. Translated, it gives CAISEGGYNEQFF.

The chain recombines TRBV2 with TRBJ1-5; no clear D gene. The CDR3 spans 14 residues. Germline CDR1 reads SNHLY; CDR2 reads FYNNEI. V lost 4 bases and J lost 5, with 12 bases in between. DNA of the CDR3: TGTGCCAGCAGTGTGGAGTCAGGTGATCAGCCCCAGCATTTT. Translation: CASSVESGDQPQHF.

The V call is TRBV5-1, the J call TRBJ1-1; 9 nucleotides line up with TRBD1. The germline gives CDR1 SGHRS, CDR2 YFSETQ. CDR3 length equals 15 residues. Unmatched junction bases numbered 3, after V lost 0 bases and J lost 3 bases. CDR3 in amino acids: CASSLETGGYTEAFF. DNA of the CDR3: TGCGCCAGCAGCTTGGAGACAGGGGGGTACACTGAAGCTTTCTTT.

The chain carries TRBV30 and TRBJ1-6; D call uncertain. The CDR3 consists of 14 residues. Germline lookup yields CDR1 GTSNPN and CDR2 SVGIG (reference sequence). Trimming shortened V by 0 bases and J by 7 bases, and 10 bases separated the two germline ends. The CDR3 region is CAWSVRTGNSPLHF. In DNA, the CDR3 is TGTGCCTGGAGTGTACGTACGGGGAATTCACCCCTCCACTTT.

CDR3 nucleotide sequence: TGTGCCAGCAGCTCGAGGCTAGCGGGGCGAGAGACCCAGTACTTC. It translates to CASSSRLAGRETQYF. This chain uses TRBV7-9 with TRBJ2-5; 9 positions agree with TRBD2. CDR3 length equals 15 residues. Germline assignment: CDR1 SEHNR and CDR2 FQNEAQ (reference sequence). Trimming cost V 4 bases and J 4 bases; bases outside gene matches: 7.

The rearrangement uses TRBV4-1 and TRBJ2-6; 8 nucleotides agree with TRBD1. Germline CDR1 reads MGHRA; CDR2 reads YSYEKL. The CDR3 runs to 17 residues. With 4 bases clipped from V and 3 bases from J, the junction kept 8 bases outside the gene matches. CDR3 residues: CASSRAGQGGGANVLTF. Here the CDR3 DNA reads TGCGCCAGCAGCCGAGCTGGACAGGGCGGTGGGGCCAACGTCCTGACTTTC.

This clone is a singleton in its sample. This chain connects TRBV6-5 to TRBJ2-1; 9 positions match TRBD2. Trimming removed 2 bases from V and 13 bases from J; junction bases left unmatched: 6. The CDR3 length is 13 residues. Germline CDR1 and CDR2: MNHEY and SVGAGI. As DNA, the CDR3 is TGTGCCAGCAGTTACGGTAGCGGGGGCCGACAGTTCTTC. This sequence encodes CASSYGSGGRQFF.

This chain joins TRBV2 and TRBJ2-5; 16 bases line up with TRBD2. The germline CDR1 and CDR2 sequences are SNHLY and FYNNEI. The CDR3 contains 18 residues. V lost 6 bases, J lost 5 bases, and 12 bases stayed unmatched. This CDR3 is CASRAGTSGGAGRETQYF. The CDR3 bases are TGTGCCAGCAGAGCCGGGACTAGCGGGGGGGCCGGTCGGGAGACCCAGTACTTC.

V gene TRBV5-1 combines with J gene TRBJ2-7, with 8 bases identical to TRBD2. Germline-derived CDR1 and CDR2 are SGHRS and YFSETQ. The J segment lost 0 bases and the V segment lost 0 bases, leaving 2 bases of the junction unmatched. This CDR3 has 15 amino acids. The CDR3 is CASSLGGGSSYEQYF. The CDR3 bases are TGCGCCAGCAGCTTGGGCGGGGGGAGCTCCTACGAGCAGTACTTC.

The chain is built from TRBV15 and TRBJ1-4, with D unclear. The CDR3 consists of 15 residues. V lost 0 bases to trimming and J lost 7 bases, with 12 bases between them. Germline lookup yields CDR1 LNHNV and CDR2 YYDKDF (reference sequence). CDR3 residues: CATSRDITGFEKLFF. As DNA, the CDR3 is TGTGCCACCAGCAGAGATATAACCGGGTTTGAAAAACTGTTTTTT.

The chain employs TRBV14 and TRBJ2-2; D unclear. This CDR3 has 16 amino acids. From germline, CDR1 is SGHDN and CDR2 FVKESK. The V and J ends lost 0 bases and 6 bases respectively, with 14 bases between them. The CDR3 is CASSQDLGEVPGELFF. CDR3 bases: TGTGCCAGCAGCCAAGATCTTGGGGAAGTCCCCGGGGAGCTGTTTTTT.

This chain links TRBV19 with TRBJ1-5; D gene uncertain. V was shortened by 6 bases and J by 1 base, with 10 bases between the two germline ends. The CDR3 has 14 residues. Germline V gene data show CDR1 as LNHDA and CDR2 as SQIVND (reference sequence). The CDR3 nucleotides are TGTGCCAGTAGGTTAGGACCGAGCAATCAGCCCCAGCATTTT. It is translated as CASRLGPSNQPQHF.

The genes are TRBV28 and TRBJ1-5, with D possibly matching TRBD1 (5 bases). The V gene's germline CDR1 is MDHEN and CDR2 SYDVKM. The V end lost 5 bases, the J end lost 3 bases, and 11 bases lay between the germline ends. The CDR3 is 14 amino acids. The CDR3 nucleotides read TGTGCCAGCAGTCCGCCAGGGTCCAATCAGCCCCAGCATTTT. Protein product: CASSPPGSNQPQHF.

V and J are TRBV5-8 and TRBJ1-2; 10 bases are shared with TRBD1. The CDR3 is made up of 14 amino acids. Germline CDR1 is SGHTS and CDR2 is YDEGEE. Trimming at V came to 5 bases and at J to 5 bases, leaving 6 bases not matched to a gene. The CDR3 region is CASRLGTGAYGYTF. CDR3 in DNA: TGTGCCAGCAGGCTTGGGACAGGGGCGTATGGCTACACCTTC.

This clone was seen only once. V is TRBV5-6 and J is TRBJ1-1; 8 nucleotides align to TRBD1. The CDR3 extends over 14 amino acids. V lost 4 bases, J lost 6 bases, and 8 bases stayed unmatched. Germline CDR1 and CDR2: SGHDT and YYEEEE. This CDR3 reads CASSNRGSGAEAFF. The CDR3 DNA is TGTGCCAGCAGCAACAGGGGGTCGGGGGCTGAAGCTTTCTTT. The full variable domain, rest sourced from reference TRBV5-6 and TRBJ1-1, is DAGVTQSPTHLIKTRGQQVTLRCSPKSGHDTVSWYQQALGQGPQFIFQYYEEEERQRGNFPDRFSGHQFPNYSSELNVNALLLGDSALYLCASSNRGSGAEAFFGQGTRLTVV.

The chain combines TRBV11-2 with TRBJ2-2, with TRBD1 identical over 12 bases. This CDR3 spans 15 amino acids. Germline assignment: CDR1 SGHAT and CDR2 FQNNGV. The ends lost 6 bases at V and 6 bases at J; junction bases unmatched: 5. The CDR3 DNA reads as TGTGCCAGCAGAGGACGGGACAGGGGGCCCGGGGAGCTGTTTTTT. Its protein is CASRGRDRGPGELFF.

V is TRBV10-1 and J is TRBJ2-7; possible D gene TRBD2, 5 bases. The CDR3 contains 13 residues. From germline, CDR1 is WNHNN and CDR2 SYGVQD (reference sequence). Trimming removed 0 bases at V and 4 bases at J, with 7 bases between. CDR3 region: CASSESGIYEQYF. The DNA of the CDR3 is TGCGCCAGCAGTGAGTCCGGGATTTACGAGCAGTACTTC.

DNA of the CDR3: TGTGCCAGTAGTATAATGGGGCAGGGCAATCAGCCCCAGCATTTT. Its protein product is CASSIMGQGNQPQHF. The V gene is TRBV19, the J gene TRBJ1-5; D may be TRBD1 (5 bases). The V end lost 2 bases, the J end lost 2 bases, and 10 bases lay between the germline ends. The CDR3 is made up of 15 amino acids. Germline loops: CDR1 LNHDA, CDR2 SQIVND (reference sequence).